A selection of T cell receptor beta chains follows, all from one sample in a study of blood T cell repertoires in COVID-19. Profiling relied on immunoSEQ multiplex PCR, and the TCRdb table lists in-frame clones only, not all of them. The data hold about 70,000 clones, with over 70% observed a single time. Sequencing was performed on peripheral blood. The origin of the receptors is a man aged 70-80 years with acute or convalescent COVID-19. Both conserved end residues are part of each CDR3. The D gene is left open where the match is weak. Expanded clones get a size class; other rows say once, few or many, or leave the size out.

D	size	V	J	CDR3	DNA
TRBD1	once	TRBV20-1	TRBJ1-6	CSASRGQGVSSYNSPLHF	TGCAGTGCTAGTAGGGGGCAGGGGGTCAGCTCCTATAATTCACCCCTCCACTTT
TRBD1	.	TRBV5-1	TRBJ2-3	CASSNPGQGFPLDTDTQYF	TGCGCCAGCAGCAATCCGGGACAGGGTTTTCCCCTGGACACAGATACGCAGTATTTT
.	.	TRBV18	TRBJ1-4	CASSPPDYRLFF	TGTGCCAGCTCACCACCGGACTATAGGCTGTTTTTT
TRBD1	.	TRBV28	TRBJ1-2	CASSLYGQGAFNYGYTF	TGTGCCAGCAGTTTATATGGACAGGGGGCTTTTAACTATGGCTACACCTTC
.	.	TRBV6-6	TRBJ1-4	CASSRQEKLFF	TGTGCCAGCAGTCGACAGGAAAAACTGTTTTTT
.	.	TRBV9	TRBJ2-3	CASSVGGMITDTQYF	TGTGCCAGCAGCGTAGGCGGGATGATCACAGATACGCAGTATTTT
TRBD1	.	TRBV15	TRBJ2-2	CATNRGNTGELFF	TGTGCCACAAACAGGGGTAACACCGGGGAGCTGTTTTTT
.	.	TRBV7-3	TRBJ1-1	CASSLRVDSEAFF	TGTGCCAGCAGCTTAAGGGTGGACAGTGAAGCTTTCTTT
TRBD1	once	TRBV27	TRBJ1-6	CASKPGQGNSPLHF	TGTGCCAGCAAGCCGGGACAGGGGAATTCACCCCTCCACTTT
.	.	TRBV7-9	TRBJ2-1	CASSPQGPSYEQFF	TGTGCCAGCAGCCCACAGGGACCCAGTTATGAGCAGTTCTTC
TRBD2	.	TRBV3-1/TRBV3-2	TRBJ2-7	CASSQTGLGSYEQYF	TGTGCCAGCAGCCAAACGGGACTAGGCTCCTACGAGCAGTACTTC
.	.	TRBV10-3	TRBJ2-7	CAISPGTSTRSYEQYF	TGTGCCATCAGCCCTGGGACTTCCACCCGATCCTACGAGCAGTACTTC
TRBD1	.	TRBV11-2	TRBJ1-2	CASSSEGASFYGYTF	TGTGCCAGCAGCTCTGAGGGGGCGTCTTTCTATGGCTACACCTTC
.	.	TRBV5-6	TRBJ2-7	CASGLWDEQYF	TGTGCCAGCGGGCTGTGGGACGAGCAGTACTTC